The source of this T cell receptor beta chain is a study of blood T cell repertoires in COVID-19. The wider study: The United States, Italy and Spain provided the acute and convalescent COVID-19 samples. PBMCs, B-cell-depleted T cells, or T cells were the source of the cDNA or gDNA that made up the material.

This clone was observed a handful of times. CDR1 LNHDA and CDR2 SQIVND come from the germline V gene (reference sequence). This CDR3 is 17 amino acids long. J was trimmed by 3 bases and V by 5 bases; bases with no gene match: 6. Authors' data handling: Quantification of nucleated cells was approximated via reference gene primer amplification. Data came from immunoSEQ multiplex PCR; TCRdb stores just in-frame clones and leaves some out. V and J calls and clone size are those listed in that table; D and trimming were worked out from the DNA. The sample contains under 150,000 clones, 70% to 80% of which appear only once.

The sequenced material came from peripheral blood. This TCR was recovered from a woman aged 50 to 60 with active or convalescent COVID-19. V usage is TRBV19 and J usage is TRBJ2-4, with TRBD2 matching 14 bases. CDR3 nucleotide sequence: TGTGCCAGTAGTGTGGGACTAGCGGGAGTCGGCAAAAACATTCAGTACTTC. It codes for CASSVGLAGVGKNIQYF.